Presented here are 20 T cell receptor beta chains from one specimen sequenced in a study of T-cell reconstitution after alpha-beta-depleted transplantation in children. Construction of the TCRbeta library involved unique molecular identifiers. TCRdb used MiXCR to reprocess the PCR reads, holding one entry per CDR3 protein. The sample has around 800,000 distinct CDR3 sequences; roughly 15% are singletons. This sample comprised PBMCs, mostly from graft donor cells, obtained 360 days after TCRalphabeta/CD19-depleted stem cell transplant. The receptors were sampled from a male patient younger than 18 who had a stem cell transplant for acute lymphoblastic leukemia, so the T cells may come from the graft donor.

The chain recombines TRBV30 with TRBJ2-6; D unresolved. The CDR3 loop spans 14 amino acids. V dropped 4 bases and J dropped 0 bases, with 7 bases sitting between them. Looked up from germline, CDR1 is GTSNPN and CDR2 is SVGIG (reference sequence). CDR3 nucleotide sequence: TGTGCCTGGAACATTGGCTCTGGGGCCAACGTCCTGACTTTC. It codes for CAWNIGSGANVLTF.

There are a few counts of this clonotype. At one end, the junction sequence differs from germline, possibly due to a read error. The chain employs TRBV5-5 and TRBJ2-6; possible D gene TRBD2, 7 bases. Germline values: CDR1 SGHKS, CDR2 YYEKEE (reference sequence). The CDR3 runs 16 residues. For the CDR3, the DNA is TGTGCCAGCACCTTGGGGGGGGGCGCTGGGGCCAACGTCCTGACTTTC. It is translated as CASTLGGGAGANVLTF. The complete variable domain, with remaining parts taken from reference TRBV5-5 and TRBJ2-6, reads DAGVTQSPTHLIKTRGQQVTLRCSPISGHKSVSWYQQVLGQGPQFIFQYYEKEERGRGNFPDRFSARQFPNYSSELNVNALLLGDSALYLCASTLGGGAGANVLTFGAGSRLTVL.

In its sample, this clonotype was seen a few times. V gene TRBV27 combines with J gene TRBJ2-5; D is possibly TRBD1 (5 bases). This CDR3 spans 14 amino acids. In germline, CDR1 is MNHEY, CDR2 SMNVEV (reference sequence). Trimming shortened V by 4 bases and J by 7 bases, and 16 bases separated the two germline ends. This CDR3 reads CASSYGLSQGTQYF. The CDR3 DNA reads TGTGCCAGCAGTTATGGGCTCAGCCAGGGGACCCAGTACTTC.

The gene calls are TRBV20-1 and TRBJ2-1, with D tentatively TRBD2 (6 bases). V was shortened by 0 bases and J by 6 bases, with 12 bases between the two germline ends. Germline CDR1 is DFQATT and CDR2 is SNEGSKA (reference sequence). The CDR3 sequence is 14 residues long. The CDR3 here is CSARDLLAPNEQFF. The CDR3 DNA reads as TGCAGTGCTAGAGATCTACTAGCACCCAATGAGCAGTTCTTC.

This clonotype was found a few times. This chain uses TRBV5-1 with TRBJ1-5; D gene unclear. This CDR3 is built from 15 residues. The germline V gene encodes CDR1 SGHRS and CDR2 YFSETQ. V was cut by 0 bases and J by 1 base, with 8 bases left in between. The CDR3 DNA reads TGCGCCAGCAGCTTGGGTGGGGAAAGCAATCAGCCCCAGCATTTT. It translates to CASSLGGESNQPQHF.

The chain recombines TRBV28 with TRBJ1-1; D is ambiguous. V gave up 7 bases and J gave up 8 bases, with 17 bases separating them. Germline CDR1 reads MDHEN; CDR2 reads SYDVKM. The CDR3 totals 13 residues. The CDR3 DNA reads TGTGCCAGCACCAACGGACGGCGCGCCGAAGCTTTCTTT. Residues: CASTNGRRAEAFF.

The V call is TRBV5-1, the J call TRBJ1-4, with a weak D call TRBD1 (6 bases). The CDR3 spans 18 residues. Trimming removed 1 base from V and 6 bases from J, with 22 bases in between. Germline V gene lookup returns CDR1 SGHRS and CDR2 YFSETQ. CDR3 nucleotide sequence: TGCGCCAGCAGCTTGAAAATCGGTCGGAACAGGGTGGATGAAAAACTGTTTTTT. This translates into CASSLKIGRNRVDEKLFF. Full variable domain (missing parts from reference TRBV5-1 and TRBJ1-4): KAGVTQTPRYLIKTRGQQVTLSCSPISGHRSVSWYQQTPGQGLQFLFEYFSETQRNKGNFPGRFSGRQFSNSRSEMNVSTLELGDSALYLCASSLKIGRNRVDEKLFFGSGTQLSVL.

The J gene is TRBJ2-3, the V gene TRBV7-3, with 8 bases aligning to TRBD2. This CDR3 region has 14 residues. J gave up 4 bases and V 5 bases, and 5 bases lay outside the gene matches. Germline V gives CDR1 SGHTA, CDR2 FQGTGA. CDR3 protein: CASSLSGTADTQYF. Here the CDR3 DNA reads TGTGCCAGCAGCCTTAGCGGGACCGCAGATACGCAGTATTTT.

The chain carries TRBV6-2 or TRBV6-3 and TRBJ2-7; 7 nucleotides align to TRBD1. Germline values: CDR1 MNHEY, CDR2 SVGEGT. J gave up 3 bases and V 1 base, and 0 bases lay outside the gene matches. This CDR3 contains 13 residues. The CDR3 coding sequence is TGTGCCAGCAGTTACTGGACAGGCTACGAGCAGTACTTC. It is translated as CASSYWTGYEQYF.

This clonotype was picked up many times. The genes are TRBV27 and TRBJ2-7, with D perhaps matching TRBD1 (5 bases). The CDR3 is made up of 14 amino acids. The germline V gene has CDR1 MNHEY and CDR2 SMNVEV (reference sequence). Trimming removed 2 bases from V and 0 bases from J, with 8 bases in between. The DNA of the CDR3 is TGTGCCAGCAGTTTAAGGGGCCTCTCCTACGAGCAGTACTTC. Residues: CASSLRGLSYEQYF.

There are many counts of this clonotype. This chain links TRBV5-1 with TRBJ2-7; perhaps TRBD1 as D (5 bases). Trimming removed 2 bases from V and 0 bases from J, with 12 bases in between. CDR3 length: 15 amino acids. CDR1 is SGHRS, CDR2 YFSETQ, per germline. CDR3 sequence: CASSFVQAYSYEQYF. The CDR3 nucleotides are TGCGCCAGCAGCTTCGTACAGGCGTACTCCTACGAGCAGTACTTC.

This clonotype has a handful of counts. This chain joins TRBV9 and TRBJ1-1; tentatively, D is TRBD1 (6 bases). Germline CDR1 is SGDLS and CDR2 is YYNGEE. Trimming removed 0 bases from V and 8 bases from J, with 11 bases in between. CDR3 size: 13 residues. The CDR3 DNA is TGTGCCAGCAGCGTAGTAGGGGGGCCCGAAGCTTTCTTT. Protein: CASSVVGGPEAFF. Using reference TRBV9 and TRBJ1-1 for the parts outside the CDR3, the full variable domain is DSGVTQTPKHLITATGQRVTLRCSPRSGDLSVYWYQQSLDQGLQFLIQYYNGEERAKGNILERFSAQQFPDLHSELNLSSLELGDSALYFCASSVVGGPEAFFGQGTRLTVV.

This clonotype has just a few counts. The rearrangement links TRBV6-5 to TRBJ2-7, with 11 nucleotides matching TRBD1. CDR1 is MNHEY, CDR2 SVGAGI, per germline. Unmatched junction bases numbered 3, after V lost 2 bases and J lost 3 bases. This CDR3 comprises 15 residues. CDR3 nucleotide sequence: TGTGCCAGCAGTTACGATGGGACAGGGGGCTACGAGCAGTACTTC. It encodes CASSYDGTGGYEQYF.

This chain joins TRBV29-1 and TRBJ1-2, with no clear D. CDR3 length: 14 amino acids. The V gene's germline CDR1 is SQVTM and CDR2 ANQGSEA. Trimming took off 4 bases at V and 0 bases at J, with 12 bases between the two ends. The CDR3 region is CSVAGLLANYGYTF. Here the CDR3 DNA reads TGCAGCGTTGCGGGCCTCTTAGCTAACTATGGCTACACCTTC.

The chain links TRBV4-1 to TRBJ2-2; no firm D call. The CDR3 covers 16 residues. Germline V lookup: CDR1 MGHRA, CDR2 YSYEKL. The V and J ends lost 1 base and 6 bases respectively, with 15 bases between them. Here the CDR3 reads CASSQVMGFGSGELFF. CDR3 nucleotide sequence: TGCGCCAGCAGCCAAGTGATGGGATTTGGGTCCGGGGAGCTGTTTTTT.

The chain carries TRBV10-3 and TRBJ2-7, with 7 bases lining up with TRBD1. The germline V gene encodes CDR1 ENHRY and CDR2 SYGVKD. The V and J ends lost 8 bases and 5 bases, in that order; junction bases with no gene match: 3. This CDR3 contains 11 residues. CDR3 amino acids: CAIQDRDEQYF. CDR3 nucleotide sequence: TGTGCCATCCAAGACAGGGACGAGCAGTACTTC.

V usage is TRBV2 and J usage is TRBJ2-6; 7 bases map to TRBD1. Germline CDR1 SNHLY, CDR2 FYNNEI. The CDR3 runs to 19 residues. V lost 11 bases and J lost 0; bases outside the gene matches: 19. CDR3 protein: CAFSPRGQSELSGANVLTF. The CDR3 DNA reads TGTGCCTTCAGTCCCAGGGGACAGTCTGAACTCTCTGGGGCCAACGTCCTGACTTTC.

This clonotype appeared a few times. The gene calls are TRBV7-2 and TRBJ1-1, with a possible D match to TRBD1 (6 bases). The CDR3 has 14 amino acids. The ends were cut back, 2 bases at V and 12 bases at J, with 19 bases in the middle. CDR1 SGHTA and CDR2 FQGNSA come from the germline V gene. In DNA, the CDR3 is TGTGCCAGCAGCTTAACAGGGACACCTTGGGACCCTTTCTTT. Translating gives CASSLTGTPWDPFF.

Only a few counts were recorded for this clonotype. The chain uses TRBV7-2 and TRBJ2-3; D is possibly TRBD2 (5 bases). V was trimmed by 3 bases and J by 4 bases, leaving 11 bases between them. The CDR3 spans 14 residues. The V gene's germline CDR1 is SGHTA and CDR2 FQGNSA. The CDR3 coding sequence is TGTGCCAGCAGCTTCCTAGCTTCCCCAGATACGCAGTATTTT. Translating it yields CASSFLASPDTQYF.

The J gene is TRBJ2-3, the V gene TRBV7-9; D tentatively fits TRBD1 or TRBD2 (6 bases each). Germline assignment: CDR1 SEHNR and CDR2 FQNEAQ (reference sequence). CDR3 length: 17 residues. Trimming pared 4 bases from V and 5 bases from J, leaving 22 bases between. The CDR3 DNA reads as TGTGCCAGCAGCTCCACATTATTGGCGGAGGGGGGAGATACGCAGTATTTT. Protein product: CASSSTLLAEGGDTQYF.